This TCR beta chain was obtained from a study of T cell clonotyping in hematopoietic cell transplantation. Method: immunoSEQ multiplex PCR; TCRdb's copy keeps in-frame clones and lacks some. The data show around 7,000 clones, with 98% seen just once and 0.64% held by the top ten. Recipients were bled about 28 days pretransplant and at posttransplant days 30, 100, 180. Comment on this clone: What it recognizes is unknown.

Trimming removed 4 bases at V and 8 bases at J, with 23 bases between. The CDR3 sequence is 16 residues long. Germline V gene lookup returns CDR1 MDHEN and CDR2 SYDVKM. Whole-study findings and limits: At the given depth, recipient repertoires were over 95% de novo clonotypes. Pathologically expanded recipient clonotypes increased progressively from day 30 to day 180 as diversity fell.

The source of this sequence is a male patient between 55 and 70 years old who had an allogeneic stem cell transplant from a related donor, so the T cells may come from the graft donor. Some clones in this sample may be carry-over from other donors' samples. This material consisted of PBMCs, taken 30 days after allogeneic stem cell transplant. This chain links TRBV28 with TRBJ1-1; D gene uncertain. The CDR3 DNA is TGTGCCAGCAGTTCACCCTTAAGGGAGGGAATCCCCGAAGCTTTCTTT. It codes for CASSSPLREGIPEAFF.